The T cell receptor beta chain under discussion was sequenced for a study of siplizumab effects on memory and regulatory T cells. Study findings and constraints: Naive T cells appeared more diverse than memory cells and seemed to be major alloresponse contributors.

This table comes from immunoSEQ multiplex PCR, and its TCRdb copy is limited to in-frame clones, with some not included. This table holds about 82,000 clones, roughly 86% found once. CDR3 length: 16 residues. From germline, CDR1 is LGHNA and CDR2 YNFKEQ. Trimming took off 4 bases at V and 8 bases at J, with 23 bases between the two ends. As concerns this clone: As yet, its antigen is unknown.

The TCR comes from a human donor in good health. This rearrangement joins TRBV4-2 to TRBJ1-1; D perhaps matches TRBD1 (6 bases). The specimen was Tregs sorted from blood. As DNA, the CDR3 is TGTGCCAGCAGCCCCCGGGACACACTATCACTGGGGGAAGCTTTCTTT. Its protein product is CASSPRDTLSLGEAFF.